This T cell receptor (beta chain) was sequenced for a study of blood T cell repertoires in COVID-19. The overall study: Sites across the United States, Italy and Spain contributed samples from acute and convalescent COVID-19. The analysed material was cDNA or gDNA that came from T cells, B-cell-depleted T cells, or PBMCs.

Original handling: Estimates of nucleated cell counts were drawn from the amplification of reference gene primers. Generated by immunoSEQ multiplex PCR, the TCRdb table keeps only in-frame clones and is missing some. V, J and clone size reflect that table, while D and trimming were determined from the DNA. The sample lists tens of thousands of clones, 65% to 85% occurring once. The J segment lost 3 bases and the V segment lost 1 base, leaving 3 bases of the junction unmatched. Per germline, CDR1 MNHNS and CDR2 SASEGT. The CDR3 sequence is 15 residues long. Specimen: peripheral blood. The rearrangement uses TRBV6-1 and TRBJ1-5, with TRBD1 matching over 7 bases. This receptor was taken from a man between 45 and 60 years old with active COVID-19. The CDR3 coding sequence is TGTGCCAGCAGTGAAGGGGGACAGAACAATCAGCCCCAGCATTTT. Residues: CASSEGGQNNQPQHF.